The 25 T cell receptor beta chains presented below share a single source sample, sequenced in a study of vaccination effects on CD4 cells after COVID-19. Culture proceeded for more than nine days, and CD4+ T cells were then isolated. The person had a PCR-confirmed SARS-CoV-2 infection during March to December 2020. Participants received two doses of either the BNT162b2 or mRNA-1273 vaccine. What these receptors recognize is not known. The data were produced by immunoSEQ multiplex PCR, yet TCRdb's version contains in-frame clones alone and is incomplete. Here the sample spans around 50,000 clones, about four fifths being singletons. Source: CD4+ T cells from PBMCs cultured without peptide, taken after COVID-19 vaccination. The receptors derive from a human donor who had a prior SARS-CoV-2 infection.

The chain uses TRBV7-2 and TRBJ1-6; D not resolved. With 5 bases removed from V and 7 bases from J, the gap between germline ends came to 12 bases. The length of the CDR3 is 14 residues. Germline V gives CDR1 SGHTA, CDR2 FQGNSA. CDR3 sequence: CASSPRRVNSPLHF. The CDR3 DNA reads TGTGCCAGCAGCCCTCGAAGGGTAAATTCACCCCTCCACTTT.

The chain recombines TRBV5-1 with TRBJ1-2; the match to TRBD1 covers 10 bases. V gave up 6 bases and J gave up 4 bases; unmatched junction bases: 15. Germline lookup yields CDR1 SGHRS and CDR2 YFSETQ. This CDR3 comprises 17 residues. The CDR3 DNA reads as TGCGCCAGCACCCCAAACCCCGACAGGGGGCGTTTCTATGGCTACACCTTC. Its protein is CASTPNPDRGRFYGYTF. The full variable domain, in which reference TRBV5-1 and TRBJ1-2 provide the parts outside the CDR3, is KAGVTQTPRYLIKTRGQQVTLSCSPISGHRSVSWYQQTPGQGLQFLFEYFSETQRNKGNFPGRFSGRQFSNSRSEMNVSTLELGDSALYLCASTPNPDRGRFYGYTFGSGTRLTVV.

This clone was observed at least ten times. The V call is TRBV12-3 or TRBV12-4, the J call TRBJ1-2, with D hard to call. Trimming cost V 10 bases and J 2 bases, with 14 bases left between them. The length of the CDR3 is 13 residues. The DNA for the CDR3 is TGTGCCACGAAGTCCCGGGTCAACTATGGCTACACCTTC. Its translation: CATKSRVNYGYTF.

The rearrangement links TRBV5-1 to TRBJ2-7; 12 positions agree with TRBD2. This CDR3 comprises 15 residues. Germline assignment: CDR1 SGHRS and CDR2 YFSETQ. Trimming cost V 4 bases and J 4 bases; bases outside gene matches: 6. The CDR3 DNA sequence: TGCGCCAGCAGCCCCAGGACTAGCGGGATATACGAGCAGTACTTC. Residues: CASSPRTSGIYEQYF. Full variable domain (outside the CDR3, taken from reference TRBV5-1 and TRBJ2-7): KAGVTQTPRYLIKTRGQQVTLSCSPISGHRSVSWYQQTPGQGLQFLFEYFSETQRNKGNFPGRFSGRQFSNSRSEMNVSTLELGDSALYLCASSPRTSGIYEQYFGPGTRLTVT.

The chain employs TRBV6-5 and TRBJ2-7; 9 bases agree with TRBD2. The CDR3 loop spans 13 amino acids. The junction had 4 bases not matched to a gene; V was cut back by 6 bases and J by 4 bases. Germline V gene sequence: CDR1 MNHEY, CDR2 SVGAGI. CDR3 DNA sequence: TGTGCCAGCAGGGTACTAGCGGGTTACGAGCAGTACTTC. This codes for CASRVLAGYEQYF.

This clone was seen a few times. The gene calls are TRBV10-3 and TRBJ1-2, with a possible D match to TRBD1 (5 bases). Germline V gives CDR1 ENHRY, CDR2 SYGVKD. Trimming left V 3 bases short and J 1 base short, with 9 bases between. The CDR3 totals 14 residues. CDR3 residues: CAISDQQGNYGYTF. CDR3 sequence (DNA): TGTGCCATCAGTGATCAGCAGGGTAACTATGGCTACACCTTC.

This clone was counted at least ten times. This sequence joins TRBV18 and TRBJ2-7; D is possibly TRBD1 (6 bases). CDR3 length equals 15 residues. V was cut by 0 bases and J by 6 bases, with 15 bases left in between. Looked up from germline, CDR1 is KGHSH and CDR2 is LQKENI. In DNA form, the CDR3 reads TGTGCCAGCTCACCACCTGGCAGGGGCCCCCTCGAGCAGTACTTC. The encoded protein is CASSPPGRGPLEQYF.

The chain recombines TRBV18 with TRBJ2-3; TRBD2 matches at 7 bases. The germline V gene has CDR1 KGHSH and CDR2 LQKENI. The length of the CDR3 is 16 residues. The ends lost 1 base at V and 1 base at J; junction bases unmatched: 5. The CDR3 nucleotides are TGTGCCAGCTCACCACGGAGTCTAGCGGGCACAGATACGCAGTATTTT. Translating it yields CASSPRSLAGTDTQYF. The variable domain in full, completed from reference TRBV18 and TRBJ2-3, reads NAGVMQNPRHLVRRRGQEARLRCSPMKGHSHVYWYRQLPEEGLKFMVYLQKENIIDESGMPKERFSAEFPKEGPSILRIQQVVRGDSAAYFCASSPRSLAGTDTQYFGPGTRLTVL.

The CDR3 is CASSLGLRGDEQFF. The CDR3 nucleotides read TGCGCCAGCAGCTTGGGACTTAGAGGCGATGAGCAGTTCTTC. The V call is TRBV5-1, the J call TRBJ2-1; no reliable D call. V dropped 0 bases and J dropped 8 bases, with 12 bases sitting between them. CDR3 length: 14 residues. Per the germline V gene, CDR1 is SGHRS and CDR2 is YFSETQ.

The chain has TRBV18 and TRBJ1-5; D gene ambiguous. Germline V gives CDR1 KGHSH, CDR2 LQKENI. CDR3 size: 16 residues. V shed 2 bases and J shed 2 bases, with 13 bases lying between them. CDR3: CASSPGLGFGNQPQHF. In nucleotides, the CDR3 is TGTGCCAGCTCACCAGGGCTGGGGTTTGGCAATCAGCCCCAGCATTTT.

The CDR3 DNA sequence: TGTGCCAGCAGTGTGTCGCCTAGCGGGAGAAATACGCAGTATTTT. Translation: CASSVSPSGRNTQYF. The chain is built from TRBV2 and TRBJ2-3; 10 bases align to TRBD2. Trimming took 4 bases from V and 7 from J; bases not matched to a gene: 8. CDR1 SNHLY and CDR2 FYNNEI come from the germline V gene. The CDR3 extends over 15 amino acids.

Of note for this clone: The junction differs from germline at one of its ends, possibly a read error. V usage is TRBV7-7 and J usage is TRBJ2-2, with a tentative D call TRBD1 (6 bases). The CDR3 has 14 residues. Germline V lookup: CDR1 SSHAT, CDR2 FNYEAQ (reference sequence). CDR3 DNA sequence: TGTGCTAGCAGCTCGGACAGGAACACCGGGGAGCTGTTTTTT. Amino acid sequence: CASSSDRNTGELFF. Complete variable domain (other parts from reference TRBV7-7 and TRBJ2-2): GAGVSQSPRYKVTKRGQDVTLRCDPISSHATLYWYQQALGQGPEFLTYFNYEAQPDKSGLPSDRFSAERPEGSISTLTIQRTEQRDSAMYRCASSSDRNTGELFFGEGSRLTVL.

V is TRBV7-2 and J is TRBJ1-6, with D possibly being TRBD1 (5 bases). The V end lost 3 bases, the J end lost 11 bases, and 20 bases lay between the germline ends. CDR3 length: 16 residues. In germline, CDR1 is SGHTA, CDR2 FQGNSA. CDR3 sequence: CASSLLSSGNGPPLHF. The CDR3 DNA is TGTGCCAGCAGCTTGTTATCGTCAGGGAATGGGCCACCCCTCCACTTT.

This rearrangement joins TRBV18 to TRBJ1-1; tentative D call: TRBD1 (6 bases). Germline CDR1 KGHSH, CDR2 LQKENI. Trimming stripped 3 bases from V and 6 bases from J, with 17 bases between. This CDR3 has 15 residues. The chain's CDR3 is CASSPSPGQYAEAFF. DNA for the CDR3: TGTGCCAGCTCACCTTCCCCGGGACAATACGCTGAAGCTTTCTTT.

This chain connects TRBV11-2 to TRBJ2-7; 9 nucleotides agree with TRBD1. The ends lost 5 bases at V and 6 bases at J; junction bases unmatched: 5. Germline values: CDR1 SGHAT, CDR2 FQNNGV. The CDR3 is 13 residues long. This CDR3 is CASSRTGAGEQYF. The CDR3 DNA reads as TGTGCCAGCAGCCGGACAGGGGCCGGCGAGCAGTACTTC.

V is TRBV23-1 and J is TRBJ1-6; maybe TRBD1 (6 bases). TRBV23-1 is an ORF for which the function is uncertain. There are 18 residues in the CDR3. V lost 8 bases and J 7 bases, leaving 27 bases between the germline ends. CDR3 DNA sequence: TGCGCCAGCTCCAAGGGGGGGGACAAACCTTCTAACAATTCACCCCTCCACTTT. Translated, it gives CASSKGGDKPSNNSPLHF.

This clone showed up just once. The rearrangement links TRBV2 to TRBJ1-5, with D perhaps matching TRBD1 (6 bases). CDR1 and CDR2 (germline): SNHLY, FYNNEI. This CDR3 has 16 amino acids. V lost 2 bases, J lost 3 bases, and 14 bases lay in between. The CDR3 DNA reads TGTGCCAGCAGTGAAAGGGGGGCAGGGGACAATCAGCCCCAGCATTTT. Its protein is CASSERGAGDNQPQHF.

A few counts support this clone. In nucleotides, the CDR3 is TGTGCCAGCAGCTTAGTCTGGGGCAACTCAGGACTAGCAGGAAAGCTGTTTTTT. Translation gives CASSLVWGNSGLAGKLFF. V and J are TRBV11-2 and TRBJ2-2; 8 bases are a match to TRBD2. J lost 12 bases, V lost 1 base, and 19 bases had no gene match. CDR3 length: 18 residues. Germline V gene lookup returns CDR1 SGHAT and CDR2 FQNNGV.

This clone is a singleton in its sample. This chain joins TRBV7-9 and TRBJ1-4, with 9 bases matching TRBD1. With 1 base clipped from V and 7 bases from J, the junction kept 7 bases outside the gene matches. Germline CDR1 reads SEHNR; CDR2 reads FQNEAQ (reference sequence). This CDR3 has 16 amino acids. The CDR3 loop reads CASSLGGQGEGEKLFF. Here the CDR3 DNA reads TGTGCCAGCAGCTTAGGGGGACAGGGCGAGGGTGAAAAACTGTTTTTT.

The chain links TRBV4-1 to TRBJ2-5; 15 bases agree with TRBD2. Germline CDR1 reads MGHRA; CDR2 reads YSYEKL. The ends lost 3 bases at V and 6 bases at J; junction bases unmatched: 5. The CDR3 sequence is 16 residues long. The CDR3 DNA reads as TGCGCCAGCAGCCAGAGGACTAGCGGGGGGGGGAAGACCCAGTACTTC. It translates to CASSQRTSGGGKTQYF.

V is TRBV18 and J is TRBJ2-6; D is unresolved. This CDR3 is 15 amino acids long. Germline CDR1 KGHSH, CDR2 LQKENI. V dropped 3 bases and J dropped 0 bases, with 6 bases sitting between them. The CDR3 DNA is TGTGCCAGCTCACCCAACTACTCTGGGGCCAACGTCCTGACTTTC. It translates to CASSPNYSGANVLTF.

The chain carries TRBV5-1 and TRBJ1-2, with D perhaps TRBD1 (6 bases). Germline V gene data show CDR1 as SGHRS and CDR2 as YFSETQ. With 5 bases removed from V and 0 bases from J, the gap between germline ends came to 14 bases. This CDR3 has 15 residues. The CDR3 reads CASRGGPYSNYGYTF. Here the CDR3 DNA reads TGCGCCAGCAGGGGGGGGCCCTACTCTAACTATGGCTACACCTTC.

The rearrangement uses TRBV10-1 and TRBJ1-1; 9 bases align to TRBD1. With V trimmed by 3 bases and J by 1 base, 3 bases remained unmatched. The CDR3 covers 15 residues. Germline V gene data show CDR1 as WNHNN and CDR2 as SYGVQD (reference sequence). CDR3 sequence reads: CASSELDRGNTEAFF. CDR3 sequence (DNA): TGCGCCAGCAGTGAATTGGACAGGGGGAACACTGAAGCTTTCTTT.

The chain links TRBV3-1 (or the pseudogene TRBV3-2) to TRBJ1-5; TRBD1 aligns across 10 bases. With 5 bases clipped from V and 0 bases from J, the junction kept 7 bases outside the gene matches. This CDR3 has 17 amino acids. Germline CDR1 is LGHDT and CDR2 is YNNKEL (reference sequence). In DNA form, the CDR3 reads TGTGCCAGCAGCGCGGGACAGGGGAGATATAGCAATCAGCCCCAGCATTTT. Protein sequence: CASSAGQGRYSNQPQHF.

The sample holds a few counts of this clone. The J gene is TRBJ2-1, the V gene TRBV18, with 7 bases matching TRBD2. CDR1 KGHSH and CDR2 LQKENI come from the germline V gene. The CDR3 loop spans 17 amino acids. Trimming removed 3 bases from V and 0 bases from J; junction bases left unmatched: 8. This CDR3 is CASSPTAGASSYNEQFF. DNA for the CDR3: TGTGCCAGCTCACCGACTGCGGGAGCGAGCTCCTACAATGAGCAGTTCTTC.